The rows below give T cell receptor beta chains drawn from one sample of a study of identical twins. MiXCR, applied by TCRdb to the 5' RACE reads, yields one record per CDR3 protein. The top ten clones hold around 6.9% of a sample with roughly 350,000 distinct CDR3 sequences, roughly an eighth of them seen once. These data were also filed under a second study, of yellow fever vaccine responses in identical twins.

Sequencing was done on a sample of CD8+ T cells sorted from blood. These receptors all come from a woman under 30 in good health. The CDR3 runs from the conserved cysteine through the conserved F or W. The order of the fields is CDR3 protein, CDR3 DNA, clone size, J gene, D gene, V gene. A D gene is named only where the DNA matches it firmly. Not all rows give a size; the values are once, few, many and, for expanded clones, a class.

cdr3_aa: CASSSPPKGDVEQYF
cdr3_nt: TGTGCCAGCAGTTCCCCTCCTAAGGGAGACGTCGAGCAGTACTTC
clone_size: -
j_call: TRBJ2-7
d_call: -
v_call: TRBV28

cdr3_aa: CASSPGQGNGYEQYF
cdr3_nt: TGTGCCAGCAGCCCCGGACAGGGTAATGGGTACGAGCAGTACTTC
clone_size: -
j_call: TRBJ2-7
d_call: TRBD1
v_call: TRBV9

cdr3_aa: CASSPAGGGTDTQYF
cdr3_nt: TGTGCCAGCAGCCCCGCCGGGGGCGGCACAGATACGCAGTATTTT
clone_size: many
j_call: TRBJ2-3
d_call: -
v_call: TRBV6-4

cdr3_aa: CASSQDAWAYLWYQETQYF
cdr3_nt: TGTGCCAGCAGCCAAGATGCCTGGGCCTACTTGTGGTACCAAGAGACCCAGTACTTC
clone_size: -
j_call: TRBJ2-5
d_call: -
v_call: TRBV4-2

cdr3_aa: CASSVESAVQETQYF
cdr3_nt: TGTGCCAGCAGCGTAGAATCGGCAGTTCAAGAGACCCAGTACTTC
clone_size: -
j_call: TRBJ2-5
d_call: -
v_call: TRBV9

cdr3_aa: CASSPGTSGSHEQYF
cdr3_nt: TGTGCCAGCAGTCCTGGGACTAGCGGGAGCCACGAGCAGTACTTC
clone_size: many
j_call: TRBJ2-7
d_call: TRBD2
v_call: TRBV2

cdr3_aa: CASRIPGQANYGYTF
cdr3_nt: TGTGCCAGCAGAATTCCGGGACAGGCAAATTATGGCTACACCTTC
clone_size: -
j_call: TRBJ1-2
d_call: TRBD1
v_call: TRBV27

cdr3_aa: CASSPHYRDIGREQFF
cdr3_nt: TGTGCCAGCTCACCCCACTACCGGGACATAGGCAGGGAGCAGTTCTTC
clone_size: few
j_call: TRBJ2-1
d_call: -
v_call: TRBV18

cdr3_aa: CSAGPVALGTDTQYF
cdr3_nt: TGCAGTGCTGGGCCCGTAGCCCTCGGCACAGATACGCAGTATTTT
clone_size: few
j_call: TRBJ2-3
d_call: -
v_call: TRBV20-1

cdr3_aa: CASSLIRAAGDEQFF
cdr3_nt: TGTGCCAGCAGTTTAATCAGGGCCGCGGGGGATGAGCAGTTCTTC
clone_size: -
j_call: TRBJ2-1
d_call: TRBD2
v_call: TRBV27

cdr3_aa: CASRAGSSYEQYF
cdr3_nt: TGTGCCAGCAGGGCAGGGAGCTCCTACGAGCAGTACTTC
clone_size: many
j_call: TRBJ2-7
d_call: -
v_call: TRBV12-3/TRBV12-4

cdr3_aa: CATSSSSVYNEQFF
cdr3_nt: TGTGCCACCAGCAGCTCTAGCGTCTACAATGAGCAGTTCTTC
clone_size: few
j_call: TRBJ2-1
d_call: -
v_call: TRBV15

cdr3_aa: CASSLAVLEDSSYEQYF
cdr3_nt: TGTGCCAGCAGCTTAGCGGTTTTGGAGGACAGCTCCTACGAGCAGTACTTC
clone_size: few
j_call: TRBJ2-7
d_call: -
v_call: TRBV7-9

cdr3_aa: CASSYPGGKGQETQYF
cdr3_nt: TGTGCCAGCAGTTACCCCGGCGGGAAAGGTCAAGAGACCCAGTACTTC
clone_size: few
j_call: TRBJ2-5
d_call: -
v_call: TRBV7-9

cdr3_aa: CASSLNRNTGELFF
cdr3_nt: TGTGCCAGCAGTTTAAACCGGAACACCGGGGAGCTGTTTTTT
clone_size: -
j_call: TRBJ2-2
d_call: -
v_call: TRBV12-3/TRBV12-4

cdr3_aa: CSVPQGTDTQYF
cdr3_nt: TGCAGCGTTCCCCAGGGCACAGATACGCAGTATTTT
clone_size: -
j_call: TRBJ2-3
d_call: -
v_call: TRBV29-1

cdr3_aa: CSARDTSASSYEQYF
cdr3_nt: TGCAGTGCTAGAGATACTAGCGCCAGCTCCTACGAGCAGTACTTC
clone_size: -
j_call: TRBJ2-7
d_call: TRBD2
v_call: TRBV20-1

cdr3_aa: CASSLDRGSGQPQHF
cdr3_nt: TGTGCCAGCAGTTTGGACAGGGGGTCGGGTCAGCCCCAGCATTTT
clone_size: few
j_call: TRBJ1-5
d_call: TRBD1
v_call: TRBV28

cdr3_aa: CASRRPSDEQFF
cdr3_nt: TGTGCCAGCAGAAGACCCAGCGATGAGCAGTTCTTC
clone_size: -
j_call: TRBJ2-1
d_call: -
v_call: TRBV5-5

cdr3_aa: CASSLEGGGPNEQFF
cdr3_nt: TGTGCCAGCAGTTTAGAGGGCGGGGGGCCCAATGAGCAGTTCTTC
clone_size: few
j_call: TRBJ2-1
d_call: TRBD2
v_call: TRBV28

cdr3_aa: CATSVGGAYEQYF
cdr3_nt: TGTGCCACCAGTGTGGGGGGAGCCTACGAGCAGTACTTC
clone_size: -
j_call: TRBJ2-7
d_call: -
v_call: TRBV24-1

cdr3_aa: CASSADKASSYEQYF
cdr3_nt: TGTGCCAGCAGCGCTGATAAGGCTTCATCCTACGAGCAGTACTTC
clone_size: few
j_call: TRBJ2-7
d_call: -
v_call: TRBV7-8

cdr3_aa: CASSEIGSNYGYTF
cdr3_nt: TGTGCCAGCAGTGAAATAGGAAGTAACTATGGCTACACCTTC
clone_size: few
j_call: TRBJ1-2
d_call: -
v_call: TRBV6-1

cdr3_aa: CASSQVGQAYNEQFF
cdr3_nt: TGTGCCAGCAGCCAAGTCGGACAGGCCTACAATGAGCAGTTCTTC
clone_size: -
j_call: TRBJ2-1
d_call: TRBD1
v_call: TRBV3-1

cdr3_aa: CASSGQRNQPQHF
cdr3_nt: TGTGCCAGCAGCGGACAGAGGAATCAGCCCCAGCATTTT
clone_size: few
j_call: TRBJ1-5
d_call: -
v_call: TRBV3-1

cdr3_aa: CASSFVYSSYNEQFF
cdr3_nt: TGTGCCAGCAGTTTCGTGTATAGCTCCTACAATGAGCAGTTCTTC
clone_size: -
j_call: TRBJ2-1
d_call: -
v_call: TRBV27

cdr3_aa: CASSVRTGATDTQYF
cdr3_nt: TGTGCCAGCAGCGTCCGGACAGGGGCCACAGATACGCAGTATTTT
clone_size: -
j_call: TRBJ2-3
d_call: TRBD1
v_call: TRBV9

cdr3_aa: CASSLAGDQGNTEAFF
cdr3_nt: TGCGCCAGCAGCCTGGCAGGGGATCAGGGGAACACTGAAGCTTTCTTT
clone_size: few
j_call: TRBJ1-1
d_call: -
v_call: TRBV4-1

cdr3_aa: CASSPEGSTYNEQFF
cdr3_nt: TGTGCCAGCTCACCAGAGGGATCCACCTACAATGAGCAGTTCTTC
clone_size: few
j_call: TRBJ2-1
d_call: -
v_call: TRBV18

cdr3_aa: CASSFGANVLTF
cdr3_nt: TGTGCCAGCAGCTTCGGGGCCAACGTCCTGACTTTC
clone_size: many
j_call: TRBJ2-6
d_call: -
v_call: TRBV5-6

cdr3_aa: CASSQYGGGYNEQFF
cdr3_nt: TGTGCCAGCAGCCAATACGGTGGGGGATACAATGAGCAGTTCTTC
clone_size: few
j_call: TRBJ2-1
d_call: -
v_call: TRBV5-5

cdr3_aa: CSVAAAVGAHSGNTIYF
cdr3_nt: TGCAGCGTTGCTGCCGCGGTGGGGGCTCACTCTGGAAACACCATATATTTT
clone_size: few
j_call: TRBJ1-3
d_call: -
v_call: TRBV29-1

cdr3_aa: CASSSHRLEEETQYF
cdr3_nt: TGTGCCAGCAGCTCTCATAGACTTGAAGAAGAGACCCAGTACTTC
clone_size: -
j_call: TRBJ2-5
d_call: -
v_call: TRBV7-8

cdr3_aa: CASSGDDSEQPQHF
cdr3_nt: TGTGCCAGCAGTGGGGACGATTCCGAACAGCCCCAGCATTTT
clone_size: -
j_call: TRBJ1-5
d_call: -
v_call: TRBV2

cdr3_aa: CASNELAGDHNSYNEQFF
cdr3_nt: TGTGCCAGCAACGAACTAGCGGGGGACCATAATTCCTACAATGAGCAGTTCTTC
clone_size: -
j_call: TRBJ2-1
d_call: TRBD2
v_call: TRBV2

cdr3_aa: CSVPGLAGAGTGELFF
cdr3_nt: TGCAGCGTCCCGGGACTAGCGGGAGCCGGCACCGGGGAGCTGTTTTTT
clone_size: -
j_call: TRBJ2-2
d_call: TRBD2
v_call: TRBV29-1

cdr3_aa: CASSSTGKNTEAFF
cdr3_nt: TGTGCCAGCAGTTCGACAGGGAAGAACACTGAAGCTTTCTTT
clone_size: -
j_call: TRBJ1-1
d_call: TRBD1
v_call: TRBV27

cdr3_aa: CASSPGDNPYEQYF
cdr3_nt: TGTGCCAGCAGTCCCGGGGACAACCCCTACGAGCAGTACTTC
clone_size: -
j_call: TRBJ2-7
d_call: -
v_call: TRBV28

cdr3_aa: CCAGDLAVSSYNEQFF
cdr3_nt: TGCTGTGCTGGAGACTTAGCGGTGAGCTCCTACAATGAGCAGTTCTTC
clone_size: few
j_call: TRBJ2-1
d_call: -
v_call: TRBV20-1

cdr3_aa: CASRLSGRATGEQFF
cdr3_nt: TGTGCCAGCAGGCTAAGCGGGAGGGCCACGGGTGAGCAGTTCTTC
clone_size: -
j_call: TRBJ2-1
d_call: TRBD2
v_call: TRBV27

cdr3_aa: CASSEPPREMGGPQHF
cdr3_nt: TGTGCCAGCAGTGAGCCCCCCAGGGAAATGGGGGGGCCCCAGCATTTT
clone_size: few
j_call: TRBJ1-5
d_call: -
v_call: TRBV6-1

cdr3_aa: CASSQELRGAYEQYF
cdr3_nt: TGCGCCAGCAGCCAAGAACTCAGGGGTGCCTACGAGCAGTACTTC
clone_size: many
j_call: TRBJ2-7
d_call: -
v_call: TRBV4-1

cdr3_aa: CASSISRSNEQFF
cdr3_nt: TGTGCCAGCAGTATTTCGCGAAGCAATGAGCAGTTCTTC
clone_size: -
j_call: TRBJ2-1
d_call: -
v_call: TRBV6-2/TRBV6-3

cdr3_aa: CASSRTGTTNEKLFF
cdr3_nt: TGTGCCAGCAGCCGCACAGGGACCACTAATGAAAAACTGTTTTTT
clone_size: -
j_call: TRBJ1-4
d_call: -
v_call: TRBV11-2

cdr3_aa: CASSQYGTNQPQHF
cdr3_nt: TGCGCCAGCAGCCAATACGGGACAAATCAGCCCCAGCATTTT
clone_size: few
j_call: TRBJ1-5
d_call: -
v_call: TRBV4-1

cdr3_aa: CASSQSIEGTVSFF
cdr3_nt: TGTGCCAGCAGCCAGTCCATAGAGGGGACAGTATCTTTCTTT
clone_size: -
j_call: TRBJ1-1
d_call: TRBD1
v_call: TRBV4-2

cdr3_aa: CASSYSRALPGAEAFF
cdr3_nt: TGTGCCAGCAGTTACTCGAGGGCCCTCCCTGGTGCTGAAGCTTTCTTT
clone_size: -
j_call: TRBJ1-1
d_call: -
v_call: TRBV6-5

cdr3_aa: CASTPVAGDYGYTF
cdr3_nt: TGTGCCAGCACCCCCGTGGCAGGGGACTATGGCTACACCTTC
clone_size: -
j_call: TRBJ1-2
d_call: -
v_call: TRBV28

cdr3_aa: CASSFEGDTGELFF
cdr3_nt: TGCGCCAGCAGCTTCGAGGGTGACACCGGGGAGCTGTTTTTT
clone_size: -
j_call: TRBJ2-2
d_call: -
v_call: TRBV5-1

cdr3_aa: CSVEVGRAPIIGGYTF
cdr3_nt: TGCAGCGTTGAGGTTGGGCGGGCACCTATAATTGGAGGCTACACCTTC
clone_size: few
j_call: TRBJ1-2
d_call: -
v_call: TRBV29-1

cdr3_aa: CASSAAGTGLVGELFF
cdr3_nt: TGTGCCAGCAGTGCAGCCGGGACAGGGCTGGTCGGGGAGCTGTTTTTT
clone_size: -
j_call: TRBJ2-2
d_call: TRBD1
v_call: TRBV25-1

cdr3_aa: CATSTGQGGETQYF
cdr3_nt: TGTGCCACCAGCACCGGACAGGGCGGAGAGACCCAGTACTTC
clone_size: many
j_call: TRBJ2-5
d_call: TRBD1
v_call: TRBV15

cdr3_aa: CASSLGRASYNEQFF
cdr3_nt: TGTGCCAGCAGCTTAGGCCGAGCCTCCTACAATGAGCAGTTCTTC
clone_size: -
j_call: TRBJ2-1
d_call: -
v_call: TRBV7-6

cdr3_aa: CASSLRHPTITEAFF
cdr3_nt: TGTGCCAGCAGTTTAAGGCACCCAACAATCACTGAAGCTTTCTTT
clone_size: many
j_call: TRBJ1-1
d_call: -
v_call: TRBV12-3/TRBV12-4

cdr3_aa: CASSSLSLGIQETQYF
cdr3_nt: TGTGCCAGCAGTTCTCTCAGTCTAGGTATCCAAGAGACCCAGTACTTC
clone_size: few
j_call: TRBJ2-5
d_call: -
v_call: TRBV6-2/TRBV6-3